The next 27 T cell receptor beta chains were all read from a single sample in a study of T cell changes during pregnancy in multiple sclerosis. Assay used: immunoSEQ multiplex PCR; TCRdb lists only in-frame clones, some missing. The sample includes tens of thousands of clones, roughly 92% of them seen just once. This sample comprised peripheral blood, obtained in the second trimester of pregnancy. The receptors come from a female donor with multiple sclerosis, enrolled in a pregnancy study.

The sample holds one count of this clone. The gene calls are TRBV12-5 and TRBJ2-7; D remains unclear. Germline V gives CDR1 LGHNT, CDR2 FRNRAP. The CDR3 contains 16 residues. V was pared by 2 bases and J by 4 bases, with 18 bases between. The chain's CDR3 is CASGLWSRGRMYEQYF. CDR3 nucleotide sequence: TGTGCTAGTGGTTTGTGGTCCAGAGGTAGGATGTACGAGCAGTACTTC.

This chain links TRBV6-5 with TRBJ2-1; TRBD2 aligns across 8 bases. V trimming: 0 bases; J trimming: 15 bases; junction bases outside the gene matches: 4. The CDR3 loop spans 12 amino acids. In germline, CDR1 is MNHEY, CDR2 SVGAGI. The DNA of the CDR3 is TGTGCCAGCAGTTACTCCGGGGGGGATTTGTTCTTC. Its translation is CASSYSGGDLFF.

This clone was seen once. The chain is built from TRBV27 and TRBJ2-3; the match to TRBD2 covers 9 bases. The CDR3 has 14 residues. Per the germline V gene, CDR1 is MNHEY and CDR2 is SMNVEV (reference sequence). The trim removed 3 bases at V and 4 bases at J, leaving 2 bases unmatched. DNA for the CDR3: TGTGCCAGCAGTTTTGCGGGAGGGTCAGATACGCAGTATTTT. Translation gives CASSFAGGSDTQYF.

The rearrangement joins TRBV20-1 to TRBJ2-1; the D is unclear. V shed 3 bases and J shed 6 bases, with 6 bases lying between them. Germline lookup yields CDR1 DFQATT and CDR2 SNEGSKA (reference sequence). The length of the CDR3 is 11 residues. The DNA for the CDR3 is TGCAGTGCTAGTCTTAGCAATGAGCAGTTCTTC. Its translation is CSASLSNEQFF.

This clone was seen a single time. The gene calls are TRBV11-3 and TRBJ2-2; D not certain. Deletions cut 4 bases from V and 1 base from J, with 4 bases between. Germline lookup yields CDR1 SGHNT and CDR2 YENEEA. CDR3 length: 13 amino acids. Written as DNA, the CDR3 is TGTGCCAGCAGCTCCTTGAACACCGGGGAGCTGTTTTTT. Amino acids: CASSSLNTGELFF.

The chain joins TRBV4-3 to TRBJ2-7; possible D gene TRBD1, 5 bases. V was cut by 0 bases and J by 7 bases, with 10 bases left in between. This CDR3 spans 13 amino acids. CDR1 LGHNA and CDR2 YSLEER come from the germline V gene. The CDR3 sequence is CASSQDRAGEQYF. The CDR3 region has the DNA TGCGCCAGCAGCCAAGACAGGGCTGGGGAGCAGTACTTC.

The CDR3 is CASSHAQALNTEAFF. The CDR3 bases are TGTGCCAGCAGCCACGCCCAGGCCCTCAACACTGAAGCTTTCTTT. The rearrangement links TRBV5-4 to TRBJ1-1; no clear D. V shed 4 bases and J shed 2 bases, with 15 bases lying between them. Germline assignment: CDR1 SGHNT and CDR2 YYREEE (reference sequence). This CDR3 comprises 15 residues.

This clone was counted a single time. This chain uses TRBV6-1 with TRBJ2-2; the D gene is possibly TRBD2 (5 bases). Trimming took 2 bases from V and 2 from J, leaving 12 bases between them. The CDR3 contains 16 residues. Germline assignment: CDR1 MNHNS and CDR2 SASEGT. CDR3: CASSERGWYNTGELFF. The CDR3 nucleotides are TGTGCCAGCAGTGAACGAGGGTGGTATAACACCGGGGAGCTGTTTTTT.

The genes are TRBV4-1 and TRBJ2-1; D unclear. Trimming cost V 1 base and J 12 bases, with 10 bases left between them. Germline V lookup: CDR1 MGHRA, CDR2 YSYEKL. The length of the CDR3 is 12 residues. CDR3 in amino acids: CASSQAGIGQFF. The CDR3 DNA follows: TGCGCCAGCAGCCAAGCGGGTATCGGGCAGTTCTTC.

V gene TRBV6-5 combines with J gene TRBJ1-2; D may be TRBD1 (6 bases). The V and J ends lost 4 bases and 1 base respectively, with 7 bases between them. This CDR3 contains 13 residues. Germline values: CDR1 MNHEY, CDR2 SVGAGI. The CDR3 region has the DNA TGTGCCAGCAGTTTGGACAGTAACTATGGCTACACCTTC. This codes for CASSLDSNYGYTF.

This chain uses TRBV11-3 with TRBJ2-3; D is possibly TRBD2 (6 bases). Between the trimmed V and J ends, which lost 3 bases and 1 base, there was a span of 11 bases. Germline loops: CDR1 SGHNT, CDR2 YENEEA. The CDR3 totals 15 residues. CDR3 DNA sequence: TGTGCCAGCAGCTTTGAATGGGGGGGCACAGATACGCAGTATTTT. Translating it yields CASSFEWGGTDTQYF.

This chain connects TRBV27 to TRBJ1-2; 11 bases fit TRBD1. Germline CDR1 is MNHEY and CDR2 is SMNVEV (reference sequence). The CDR3 consists of 17 residues. Trimming at V came to 4 bases and at J to 0 bases, leaving 7 bases not matched to a gene. The CDR3 loop is CASSSRDRGSSNYGYTF. The CDR3 DNA reads TGTGCCAGCAGTTCTCGGGACAGGGGGTCGTCTAACTATGGCTACACCTTC.

Only one count was recorded for this clone. V and J are TRBV9 and TRBJ2-7; TRBD1 matches at 9 bases. V was pared by 4 bases and J by 2 bases, with 10 bases of the junction left unmatched. Germline CDR1 reads SGDLS; CDR2 reads YYNGEE. This CDR3 has 16 residues. CDR3 sequence reads: CASSLGRDRVPYEQYF. The DNA of the CDR3 is TGTGCCAGCAGCTTAGGCCGGGACAGGGTCCCCTACGAGCAGTACTTC.

The rearrangement links TRBV19 to TRBJ2-1; possible D gene TRBD2, 6 bases. The V gene's germline CDR1 is LNHDA and CDR2 SQIVND (reference sequence). The CDR3 consists of 15 residues. With 3 bases removed from V and 5 bases from J, the gap between germline ends came to 14 bases. Here the CDR3 DNA reads TGTGCCAGTAGTATTATCCCGGGACTGAACAATGAGCAGTTCTTC. It specifies CASSIIPGLNNEQFF.

This chain uses TRBV6-1 with TRBJ2-1; 14 positions match TRBD2. The CDR3 spans 21 residues. From germline, CDR1 is MNHNS and CDR2 SASEGT. V lost 0 bases, J lost 0 bases, and 10 bases stayed unmatched. CDR3 nucleotide sequence: TGTGCCAGCAGTGAAGCGACGGGACTAGCGGGGGTTGATAGCTCCTACAATGAGCAGTTCTTC. It translates to CASSEATGLAGVDSSYNEQFF.

The chain recombines TRBV7-9 with TRBJ2-1; 11 bases are a match to TRBD2. Germline CDR1 is SEHNR and CDR2 is FQNEAQ (reference sequence). After removal of 3 bases from V and 0 bases from J, the junction contained 4 bases not matched to a gene. The CDR3 has 17 residues. CDR3 coding DNA: TGTGCCAGCAGCTTCCGGACTAGCGGGCCCTCCTACAATGAGCAGTTCTTC. Translating it yields CASSFRTSGPSYNEQFF. Looking up the rest from reference TRBV7-9 and TRBJ2-1 gives the full variable domain: DTGVSQNPRHKITKRGQNVTFRCDPISEHNRLYWYRQTLGQGPEFLTYFQNEAQLEKSRLLSDRFSAERPKGSFSTLEIQRTEQGDSAMYLCASSFRTSGPSYNEQFFGPGTRLTVL.

The V and J genes are TRBV7-2 and TRBJ2-5; 8 bases match TRBD2. In germline, CDR1 is SGHTA, CDR2 FQGNSA. The CDR3 runs 15 residues. V gave up 5 bases and J gave up 5 bases; unmatched junction bases: 10. CDR3 sequence reads: CASSAISGGRETQYF. The CDR3 region has the DNA TGTGCCAGCAGCGCAATAAGCGGGGGTAGGGAGACCCAGTACTTC.

The chain recombines TRBV6-6 with TRBJ2-1; 9 positions match TRBD1. Germline V gene lookup returns CDR1 MNHNY and CDR2 SVGAGI (reference sequence). V shed 6 bases and J 1 base; nucleotides not matched to a gene: 7. The CDR3 is 16 amino acids. The CDR3: CASRNHRGPSYNEQFF. CDR3 nucleotides: TGTGCCAGCAGGAATCACAGGGGGCCGTCCTACAATGAGCAGTTCTTC.

The chain employs TRBV10-3 and TRBJ1-5, with 7 bases fitting TRBD1. Unmatched junction bases numbered 16, after V lost 8 bases and J lost 6 bases. The CDR3 is 16 residues long. Germline CDR1 reads ENHRY; CDR2 reads SYGVKD. In DNA, the CDR3 is TGTGCCATCCGGGACAGCATATCCCAGGGAGGTCAGCCCCAGCATTTT. The encoded protein is CAIRDSISQGGQPQHF.

This clone has only a few counts. The rearrangement joins TRBV5-4 to TRBJ1-2, with 7 bases fitting TRBD1. The CDR3 covers 13 residues. Per the germline V gene, CDR1 is SGHNT and CDR2 is YYREEE (reference sequence). V dropped 9 bases and J dropped 7; count of bases not matched to a gene: 12. The CDR3 DNA sequence: TGTGCCACCAATCGACAGGGAATGAGTGGCTACACCTTC. This sequence encodes CATNRQGMSGYTF.

The V call is TRBV6-5, the J call TRBJ1-5; 9 bases map to TRBD1. V shed 6 bases and J 6 bases; nucleotides not matched to a gene: 9. Per germline, CDR1 MNHEY and CDR2 SVGAGI. This CDR3 spans 15 amino acids. The CDR3 reads CASSRGQGRGQPQHF. The CDR3 DNA follows: TGTGCCAGCAGCCGGGGACAGGGTCGCGGTCAGCCCCAGCATTTT.

The chain has TRBV6-1 and TRBJ1-2, with 8 bases lining up with TRBD1. The CDR3 loop spans 14 amino acids. From germline, CDR1 is MNHNS and CDR2 SASEGT. Trimming removed 4 bases from V and 8 bases from J; junction bases left unmatched: 9. The CDR3 DNA reads as TGTGCCAGCAGTGTTGGACAGGGAATCAGAGGCTACACCTTC. Amino acids: CASSVGQGIRGYTF.

This chain connects TRBV14 to TRBJ2-7, with 7 positions matching TRBD1. Trimming cost V 5 bases and J 2 bases; bases outside gene matches: 6. This CDR3 spans 14 amino acids. Germline V gene lookup returns CDR1 SGHDN and CDR2 FVKESK. CDR3 sequence reads: CASSFRQGPYEQYF. CDR3 bases: TGTGCCAGCAGCTTCCGACAGGGCCCCTACGAGCAGTACTTC. The full variable domain, completed using reference TRBV14 and TRBJ2-7, is EAGVTQFPSHSVIEKGQTVTLRCDPISGHDNLYWYRRVMGKEIKFLLHFVKESKQDESGMPNNRFLAERTGGTYSTLKVQPAELEDSGVYFCASSFRQGPYEQYFGPGTRLTVT.

This sequence joins TRBV19 and TRBJ1-1, with D maybe TRBD1 (6 bases). V gave up 0 bases and J gave up 1 base, with 15 bases separating them. Germline lookup yields CDR1 LNHDA and CDR2 SQIVND (reference sequence). The CDR3 extends over 17 amino acids. The CDR3, as DNA: TGTGCCAGTAGTATAGACAAACTCAGGGGAACGAACACTGAAGCTTTCTTT. Amino acids: CASSIDKLRGTNTEAFF. Drawing the rest from reference TRBV19 and TRBJ1-1, the complete variable domain is DGGITQSPKYLFRKEGQNVTLSCEQNLNHDAMYWYRQDPGQGLRLIYYSQIVNDFQKGDIAEGYSVSREKKESFPLTVTSAQKNPTAFYLCASSIDKLRGTNTEAFFGQGTRLTVV.

The rearrangement uses TRBV29-1 and TRBJ1-1; no clear D. The CDR3 consists of 11 residues. Germline loops: CDR1 SQVTM, CDR2 ANQGSEA. Trimming stripped 5 bases from V and 1 base from J, with 5 bases between. As DNA, the CDR3 is TGCAGCGTTCAGGAGAACACTGAAGCTTTCTTT. Translation: CSVQENTEAFF.

The chain joins TRBV6-6 to TRBJ1-5, with unresolved D. This CDR3 contains 14 residues. Trimming stripped 7 bases from V and 0 bases from J, with 10 bases between. CDR1 MNHNY and CDR2 SVGAGI come from the germline V gene (reference sequence). The DNA for the CDR3 is TGTGCCAGCATTGGCAGTAATAGCAATCAGCCCCAGCATTTT. As protein: CASIGSNSNQPQHF.

V usage is TRBV4-1 and J usage is TRBJ2-7, with TRBD2 matching over 7 bases. There are 16 residues in the CDR3. Germline-derived CDR1 and CDR2 are MGHRA and YSYEKL. Losses at the gene ends were 0 bases for V and 3 bases for J; bases not matched to a gene: 8. In nucleotides, the CDR3 is TGCGCCAGCAGCCAAGAGTGGGTTAGCGGGCTCTACGAGCAGTACTTC. Amino acids: CASSQEWVSGLYEQYF.